This passage covers 8 T cell receptor beta chains from one sample sequenced in a study of cytomegalovirus exposure and HLA in healthy donors. PCR involved 60 Vbeta and 13 Jbeta primers. Only in-frame clones appear in the TCRdb table, and some are missing; sequencing was by immunoSEQ multiplex PCR. The sample consists of roughly 120,000 clones, over 70% of them appearing once. The sample taken for sequencing was PBMCs. Source of these receptors: a woman aged 50 to 60 in good health and CMV-seropositive.

The chain combines TRBV11-2 with TRBJ1-2, with unresolved D. Trimming took off 0 bases at V and 2 bases at J, with 4 bases between the two ends. The CDR3 loop spans 13 amino acids. From germline, CDR1 is SGHAT and CDR2 FQNNGV. CDR3 in DNA: TGTGCCAGCAGCTTAGAACTGAACTATGGCTACACCTTC. Translating it yields CASSLELNYGYTF.

This chain uses TRBV7-9 with TRBJ1-3; D not certain. The CDR3 length is 16 residues. Trimming cost V 1 base and J 0 bases, with 10 bases left between them. Per germline, CDR1 SEHNR and CDR2 FQNEAQ (reference sequence). CDR3 in DNA: TGTGCCAGCAGCTTAGGCGGAGCCAGCTCTGGAAACACCATATATTTT. It specifies CASSLGGASSGNTIYF.

The chain recombines TRBV7-9 with TRBJ1-3; tentative D call: TRBD1 (6 bases). Deletions cut 5 bases from V and 0 bases from J, with 11 bases between. The CDR3 has 15 residues. Germline CDR1 reads SEHNR; CDR2 reads FQNEAQ (reference sequence). The CDR3 nucleotides are TGTGCCAGCAGCGAGGGACACCTCTCTGGAAACACCATATATTTT. Translation: CASSEGHLSGNTIYF.

The CDR3 DNA sequence: TGTGCCAGCAGCTTAGTTGAGAACTATGGCTACACCTTC. It encodes CASSLVENYGYTF. The chain combines TRBV7-6 with TRBJ1-2; no clear D. Germline values: CDR1 SGHVS, CDR2 FNYEAQ. The CDR3 runs 13 residues. Trimming took off 1 base at V and 2 bases at J, with 5 bases between the two ends. Combining the CDR3 with reference TRBV7-6 and TRBJ1-2 gives the whole variable domain GAGVSQSPRYKVTKRGQDVALRCDPISGHVSLYWYRQALGQGPEFLTYFNYEAQQDKSGLPNDRFSAERPEGSISTLTIQRTEQRDSAMYRCASSLVENYGYTFGSGTRLTVV.

This clone was seen only once. The rearrangement uses TRBV7-2 and TRBJ2-1; D might be TRBD1 (5 bases). This CDR3 is built from 12 residues. V was trimmed by 5 bases and J by 12 bases, leaving 14 bases between them. In germline, CDR1 is SGHTA, CDR2 FQGNSA. The CDR3 is CASSQPGQRQFF. CDR3 DNA sequence: TGTGCCAGCAGCCAGCCCGGACAACGGCAGTTCTTC.

V and J are TRBV29-1 and TRBJ2-7, with 9 bases lining up with TRBD1. The CDR3 runs to 14 residues. V was clipped by 4 bases and J by 2 bases; unmatched bases: 6. Per germline, CDR1 SQVTM and CDR2 ANQGSEA. The CDR3, as DNA: TGCAGCGTTGTGGACAGGGGCGAACCCTACGAGCAGTACTTC. Translation gives CSVVDRGEPYEQYF.

The chain couples TRBV7-9 to TRBJ1-2; no definite D call. CDR1 SEHNR and CDR2 FQNEAQ come from the germline V gene (reference sequence). Trimming stripped 0 bases from V and 6 bases from J, with 8 bases between. CDR3 length: 13 amino acids. CDR3 DNA: TGTGCCAGCAGCTTAGCGCTCGGGGATGGCTACACCTTC. It codes for CASSLALGDGYTF.

The V call is TRBV6-6, the J call TRBJ2-7, with 7 bases identical to TRBD1. Per the germline V gene, CDR1 is MNHNY and CDR2 is SVGAGI (reference sequence). V was pared by 5 bases and J by 3 bases, with 10 bases of the junction left unmatched. The CDR3 is made up of 15 amino acids. The CDR3 protein is CASSTPQGWIYEQYF. In DNA, the CDR3 is TGTGCCAGCAGTACCCCACAGGGGTGGATCTACGAGCAGTACTTC.